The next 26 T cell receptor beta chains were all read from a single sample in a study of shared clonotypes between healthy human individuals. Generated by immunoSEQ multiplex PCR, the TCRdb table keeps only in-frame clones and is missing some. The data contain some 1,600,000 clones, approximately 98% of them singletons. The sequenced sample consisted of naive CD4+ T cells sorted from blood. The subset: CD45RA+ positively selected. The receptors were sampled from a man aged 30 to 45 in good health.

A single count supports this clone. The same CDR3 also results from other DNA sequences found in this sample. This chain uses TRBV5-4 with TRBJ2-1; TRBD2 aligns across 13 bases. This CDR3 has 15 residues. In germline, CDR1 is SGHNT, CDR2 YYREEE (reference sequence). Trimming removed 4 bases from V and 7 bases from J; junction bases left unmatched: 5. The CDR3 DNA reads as TGTGCCAGCAGCCTAACTAGCGGGAGGGTTAATGAGCAGTTCTTC. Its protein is CASSLTSGRVNEQFF.

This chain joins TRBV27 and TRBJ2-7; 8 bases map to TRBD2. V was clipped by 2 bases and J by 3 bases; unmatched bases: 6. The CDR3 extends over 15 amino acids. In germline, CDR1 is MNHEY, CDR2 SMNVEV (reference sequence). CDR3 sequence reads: CASSLIAGISYEQYF. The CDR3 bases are TGTGCCAGCAGTTTAATAGCGGGAATCAGCTACGAGCAGTACTTC.

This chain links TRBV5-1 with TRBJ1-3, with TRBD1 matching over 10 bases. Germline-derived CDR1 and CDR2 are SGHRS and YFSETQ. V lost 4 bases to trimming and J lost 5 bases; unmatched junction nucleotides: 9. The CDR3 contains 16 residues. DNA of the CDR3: TGCGCCAGCAGCCTTCAGCCGGGACAGGGGCGAAACACCATATATTTT. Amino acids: CASSLQPGQGRNTIYF.

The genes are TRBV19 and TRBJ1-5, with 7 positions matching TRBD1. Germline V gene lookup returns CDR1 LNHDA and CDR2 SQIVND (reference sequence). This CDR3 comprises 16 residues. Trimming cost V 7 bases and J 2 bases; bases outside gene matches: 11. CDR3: CASTVIPQGGNQPQHF. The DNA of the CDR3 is TGTGCCAGTACCGTAATCCCTCAGGGGGGCAATCAGCCCCAGCATTTT.

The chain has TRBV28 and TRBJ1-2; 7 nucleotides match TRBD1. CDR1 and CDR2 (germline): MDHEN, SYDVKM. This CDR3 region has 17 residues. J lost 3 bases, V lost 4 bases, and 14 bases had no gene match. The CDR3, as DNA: TGTGCCAGCAGTTCCCACAAACAGGGGTGGAGGTACTATGGCTACACCTTC. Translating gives CASSSHKQGWRYYGYTF.

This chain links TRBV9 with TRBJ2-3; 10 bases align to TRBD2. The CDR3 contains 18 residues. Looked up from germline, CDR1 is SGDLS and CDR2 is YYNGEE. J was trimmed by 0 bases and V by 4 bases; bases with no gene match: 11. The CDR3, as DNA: TGTGCCAGCAGCACAACCCCCGGGACTAGCGAAAGCACAGATACGCAGTATTTT. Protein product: CASSTTPGTSESTDTQYF.

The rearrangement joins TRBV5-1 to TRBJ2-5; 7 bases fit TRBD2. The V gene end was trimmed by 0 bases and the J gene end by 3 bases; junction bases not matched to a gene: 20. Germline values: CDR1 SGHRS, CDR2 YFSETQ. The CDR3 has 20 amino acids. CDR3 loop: CASSLGVLSREVKQEETQYF. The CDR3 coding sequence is TGCGCCAGCAGCTTGGGGGTTCTATCCCGGGAGGTGAAGCAGGAAGAGACCCAGTACTTC.

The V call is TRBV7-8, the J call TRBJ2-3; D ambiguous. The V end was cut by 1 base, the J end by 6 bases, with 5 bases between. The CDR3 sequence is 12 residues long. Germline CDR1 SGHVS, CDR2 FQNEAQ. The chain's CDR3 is CASSLDSDTQYF. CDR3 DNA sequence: TGTGCCAGCAGCTTAGACAGCGATACGCAGTATTTT.

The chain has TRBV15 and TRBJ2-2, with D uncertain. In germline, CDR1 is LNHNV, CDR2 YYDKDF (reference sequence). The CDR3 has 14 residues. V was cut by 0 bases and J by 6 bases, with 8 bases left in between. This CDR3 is CATSRDPSAGELFF. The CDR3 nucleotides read TGTGCCACCAGCAGAGATCCTTCGGCCGGGGAGCTGTTTTTT. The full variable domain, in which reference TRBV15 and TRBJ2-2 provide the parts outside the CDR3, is DAMVIQNPRYQVTQFGKPVTLSCSQTLNHNVMYWYQQKSSQAPKLLFHYYDKDFNNEADTPDNFQSRRPNTSFCFLDIRSPGLGDTAMYLCATSRDPSAGELFFGEGSRLTVL.

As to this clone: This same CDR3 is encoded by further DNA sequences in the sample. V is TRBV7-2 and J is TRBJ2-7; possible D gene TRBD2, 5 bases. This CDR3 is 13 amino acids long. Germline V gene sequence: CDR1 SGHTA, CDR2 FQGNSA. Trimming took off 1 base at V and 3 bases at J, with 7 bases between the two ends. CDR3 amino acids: CASSLGTGYEQYF. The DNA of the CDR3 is TGTGCCAGCAGCTTAGGGACTGGCTACGAGCAGTACTTC. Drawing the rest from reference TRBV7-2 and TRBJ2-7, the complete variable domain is GAGVSQSPSNKVTEKGKDVELRCDPISGHTALYWYRQSLGQGLEFLIYFQGNSAPDKSGLPSDRFSAERTGGSVSTLTIQRTQQEDSAVYLCASSLGTGYEQYFGPGTRLTVT.

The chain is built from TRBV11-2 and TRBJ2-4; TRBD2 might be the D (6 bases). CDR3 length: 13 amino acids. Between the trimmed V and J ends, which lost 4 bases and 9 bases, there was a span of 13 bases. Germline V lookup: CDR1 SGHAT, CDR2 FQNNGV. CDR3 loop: CASSSTRPGIQYF. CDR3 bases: TGTGCCAGCAGCTCGACTAGACCCGGCATTCAGTACTTC.

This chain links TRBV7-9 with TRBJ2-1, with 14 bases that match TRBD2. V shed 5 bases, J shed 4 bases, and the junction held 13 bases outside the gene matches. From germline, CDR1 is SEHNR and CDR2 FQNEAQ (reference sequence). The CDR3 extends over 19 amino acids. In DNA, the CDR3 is TGTGCCAGCAGCCTTCGGACTAGCGGGAGGAGAGGGCCTTACAATGAGCAGTTCTTC. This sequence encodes CASSLRTSGRRGPYNEQFF. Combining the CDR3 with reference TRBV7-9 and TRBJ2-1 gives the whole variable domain DTGVSQNPRHKITKRGQNVTFRCDPISEHNRLYWYRQTLGQGPEFLTYFQNEAQLEKSRLLSDRFSAERPKGSFSTLEIQRTEQGDSAMYLCASSLRTSGRRGPYNEQFFGPGTRLTVL.

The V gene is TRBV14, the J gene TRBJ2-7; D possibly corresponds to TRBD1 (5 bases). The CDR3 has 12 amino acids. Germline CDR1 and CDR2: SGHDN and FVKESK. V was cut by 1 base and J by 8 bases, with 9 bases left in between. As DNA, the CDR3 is TGTGCCAGCAGCCAAGGGACATATCAGCAGTACTTC. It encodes CASSQGTYQQYF.

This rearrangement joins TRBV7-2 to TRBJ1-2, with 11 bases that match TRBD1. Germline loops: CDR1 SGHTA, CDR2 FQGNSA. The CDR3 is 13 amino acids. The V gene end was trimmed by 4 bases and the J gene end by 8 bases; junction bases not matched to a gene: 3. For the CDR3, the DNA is TGTGCCAGCAGCTCGGACAGGGGGCTCGGCTACACCTTC. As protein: CASSSDRGLGYTF.

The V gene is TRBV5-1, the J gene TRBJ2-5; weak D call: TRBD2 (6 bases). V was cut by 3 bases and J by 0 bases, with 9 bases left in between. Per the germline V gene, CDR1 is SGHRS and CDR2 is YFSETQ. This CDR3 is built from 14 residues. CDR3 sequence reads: CASSSGLNQETQYF. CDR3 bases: TGCGCCAGCAGCTCAGGACTAAACCAAGAGACCCAGTACTTC.

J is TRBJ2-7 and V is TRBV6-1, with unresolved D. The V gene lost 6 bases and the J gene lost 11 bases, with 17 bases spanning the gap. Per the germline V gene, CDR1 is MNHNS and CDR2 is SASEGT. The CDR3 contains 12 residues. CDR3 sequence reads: CASRTGPSLEYF. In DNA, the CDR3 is TGTGCCAGCAGAACCGGGCCCTCATTGGAGTACTTC.

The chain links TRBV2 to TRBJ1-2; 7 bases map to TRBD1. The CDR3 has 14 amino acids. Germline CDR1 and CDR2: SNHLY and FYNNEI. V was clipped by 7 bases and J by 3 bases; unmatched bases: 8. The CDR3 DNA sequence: TGTGCCAGCATACGAGGGGGCGAGTACTATGGCTACACCTTC. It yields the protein CASIRGGEYYGYTF. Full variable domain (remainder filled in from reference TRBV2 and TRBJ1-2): EPEVTQTPSHQVTQMGQEVILRCVPISNHLYFYWYRQILGQKVEFLVSFYNNEISEKSEIFDDQFSVERPDGSNFTLKIRSTKLEDSAMYFCASIRGGEYYGYTFGSGTRLTVV.

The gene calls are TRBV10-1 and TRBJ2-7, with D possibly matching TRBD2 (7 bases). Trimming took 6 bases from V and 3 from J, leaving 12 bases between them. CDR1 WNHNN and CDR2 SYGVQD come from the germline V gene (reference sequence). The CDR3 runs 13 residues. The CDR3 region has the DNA TGCGCCAGCAGGCGGGGGCCGAACTACGAGCAGTACTTC. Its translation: CASRRGPNYEQYF.

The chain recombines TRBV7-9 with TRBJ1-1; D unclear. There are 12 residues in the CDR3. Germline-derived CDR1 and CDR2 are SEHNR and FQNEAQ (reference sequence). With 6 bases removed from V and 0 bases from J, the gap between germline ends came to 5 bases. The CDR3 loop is CASRGMNTEAFF. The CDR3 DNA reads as TGTGCCAGCAGGGGTATGAACACTGAAGCTTTCTTT.

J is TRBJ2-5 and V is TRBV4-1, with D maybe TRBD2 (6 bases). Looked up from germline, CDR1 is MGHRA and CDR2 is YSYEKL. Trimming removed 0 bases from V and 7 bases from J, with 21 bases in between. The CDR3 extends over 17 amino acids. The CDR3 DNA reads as TGCGCCAGCAGCCAAGATCGGGGGAAGACCCTAAACGCGACCCAGTACTTC. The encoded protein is CASSQDRGKTLNATQYF.

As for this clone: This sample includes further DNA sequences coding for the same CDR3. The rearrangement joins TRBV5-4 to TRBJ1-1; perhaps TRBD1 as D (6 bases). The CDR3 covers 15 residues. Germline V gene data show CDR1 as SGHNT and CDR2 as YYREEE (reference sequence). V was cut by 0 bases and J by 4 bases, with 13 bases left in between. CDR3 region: CASSLAGGRGTEAFF. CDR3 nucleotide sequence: TGTGCCAGCAGCTTGGCGGGGGGCCGGGGCACTGAAGCTTTCTTT.

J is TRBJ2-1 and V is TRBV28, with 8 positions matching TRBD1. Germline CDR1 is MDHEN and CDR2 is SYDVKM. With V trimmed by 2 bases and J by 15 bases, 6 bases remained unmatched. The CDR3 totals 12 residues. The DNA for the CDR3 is TGTGCCAGCAGTTTAGCGGGACAGGCGCGGTTCTTC. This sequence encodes CASSLAGQARFF.

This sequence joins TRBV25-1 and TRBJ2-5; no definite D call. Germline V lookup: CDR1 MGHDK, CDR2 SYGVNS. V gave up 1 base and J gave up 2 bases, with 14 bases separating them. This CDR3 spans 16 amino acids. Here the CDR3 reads CASSEWKGDVQETQYF. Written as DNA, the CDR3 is TGTGCCAGCAGTGAATGGAAGGGCGATGTGCAAGAGACCCAGTACTTC.

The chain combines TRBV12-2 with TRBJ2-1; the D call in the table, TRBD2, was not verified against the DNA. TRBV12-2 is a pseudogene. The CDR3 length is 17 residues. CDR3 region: CASRLSVGAGGTNEQFF. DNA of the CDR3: TGTGCAAGTCGCTTATCTGTCGGAGCGGGAGGCACCAATGAGCAGTTCTTC.

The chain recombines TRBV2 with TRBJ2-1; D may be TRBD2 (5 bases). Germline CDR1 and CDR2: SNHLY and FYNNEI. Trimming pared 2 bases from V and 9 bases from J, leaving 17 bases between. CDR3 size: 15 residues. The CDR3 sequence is CASSESRGNLSEQFF. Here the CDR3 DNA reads TGTGCCAGCAGTGAATCTCGGGGAAACCTAAGTGAGCAGTTCTTC.

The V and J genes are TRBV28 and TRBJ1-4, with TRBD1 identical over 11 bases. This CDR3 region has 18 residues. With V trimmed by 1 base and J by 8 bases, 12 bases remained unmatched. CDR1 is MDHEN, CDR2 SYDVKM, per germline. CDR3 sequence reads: CASSLSRYRTGGWEKLFF. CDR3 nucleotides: TGTGCCAGCAGTTTATCAAGATACCGGACAGGGGGCTGGGAAAAACTGTTTTTT.